This note documents a single T cell receptor (beta chain) sequence. The CDR3 is made up of 13 amino acids. Germline CDR1 and CDR2: SGHDT and YYEEEE. V lost 0 bases and J 5 bases, leaving 6 bases between the germline ends. These data are taken from a study of pediatric ulcerative colitis. Assay: immunoSEQ multiplex PCR; the TCRdb copy retains only in-frame clones and omits some. This sample carries 55,000 to 80,000 clones, around 80% of them seen once, and the ten largest clones take under 6.5%. This TCR came from a boy under 18 with moderate ulcerative colitis. The chain uses TRBV5-6 and TRBJ2-1; D gene unclear. The specimen was blood. DNA of the CDR3: TGTGCCAGCAGCTTGGACCTAGACAATGAGCAGTTCTTC. This gives the protein CASSLDLDNEQFF.